These 8 T cell receptor beta chains share one sample of origin, sequenced in a study of control samples from healthy donors and cancer patients (dated by TCRdb to about 2020). The library was prepared using the immunoSEQ multiplex PCR assay. In its TCRdb copy, this immuneACCESS table keeps in-frame sequences only and misses some clones. Where compared with another copy, unresolved V genes explain less than half of these, and the others have no known cause. The sample has 55,000 to 90,000 clones on record, under 90% of them singletons. Of the sample, 25% to 35% is held by the ten largest clones. The sequencing input was blood. Source of these receptors: a man aged 50 to 59 in good health.

V is TRBV13 and J is TRBJ2-5, with D uncertain. Germline-derived CDR1 and CDR2 are PRHDT and FYEKMQ (reference sequence). With 4 bases removed from V and 1 base from J, the gap between germline ends came to 10 bases. This CDR3 has 14 amino acids. In nucleotides, the CDR3 is TGTGCCAGCAGCTCCCCCGGATTCCAAGAGACCCAGTACTTC. Amino acid sequence: CASSSPGFQETQYF.

The V gene is TRBV15, the J gene TRBJ2-1; 11 bases align to TRBD2. Trimming cost V 9 bases and J 1 base; bases outside gene matches: 14. This CDR3 contains 18 residues. Germline V gives CDR1 LNHNV, CDR2 YYDKDF (reference sequence). CDR3: CATLESSGGAKSYNEQFF. CDR3 nucleotides: TGTGCCACTCTCGAGAGTAGCGGGGGGGCGAAGTCCTACAATGAGCAGTTCTTC.

The chain combines TRBV11-3 with TRBJ2-3, with D possibly being TRBD1 (6 bases). This CDR3 comprises 13 residues. Trimming left V 6 bases short and J 7 bases short, with 14 bases between. In germline, CDR1 is SGHNT, CDR2 YENEEA. The CDR3 DNA sequence: TGTGCCAGCAGAGACGGACAGACCTATACGCAGTATTTT. This sequence encodes CASRDGQTYTQYF.

This clone was counted a single time. J is TRBJ1-3 and V is TRBV5-1; D not resolved. Germline loops: CDR1 SGHRS, CDR2 YFSETQ. The V end was cut by 2 bases, the J end by 0 bases, with 12 bases between. The CDR3 length is 16 residues. The CDR3 sequence: CASSFVSGVSGNTIYF. The CDR3 DNA sequence: TGCGCCAGCAGCTTTGTATCTGGGGTCTCTGGAAACACCATATATTTT. The full variable domain, rest sourced from reference TRBV5-1 and TRBJ1-3, is KAGVTQTPRYLIKTRGQQVTLSCSPISGHRSVSWYQQTPGQGLQFLFEYFSETQRNKGNFPGRFSGRQFSNSRSEMNVSTLELGDSALYLCASSFVSGVSGNTIYFGEGSWLTVV.

V usage is TRBV7-9 and J usage is TRBJ2-7; 15 bases map to TRBD2. Per germline, CDR1 SEHNR and CDR2 FQNEAQ (reference sequence). With V trimmed by 4 bases and J by 0 bases, 4 bases remained unmatched. CDR3 length: 17 amino acids. The CDR3 DNA is TGTGCCAGCAGCTCAAGGACTAGCGGGAGGGACTCCTACGAGCAGTACTTC. Encoded protein: CASSSRTSGRDSYEQYF.

The chain combines TRBV5-1 with TRBJ1-2; a weak D match, TRBD1 (6 bases). The V gene's germline CDR1 is SGHRS and CDR2 YFSETQ. V was pared by 3 bases and J by 6 bases, with 18 bases between. The CDR3 loop spans 15 amino acids. CDR3 residues: CASSYLSRQADGYTF. Here the CDR3 DNA reads TGCGCCAGCAGCTACTTATCCCGACAGGCCGATGGCTACACCTTC.

The chain combines TRBV28 with TRBJ2-1, with D tentatively TRBD1 (6 bases). The CDR3 covers 12 residues. CDR1 is MDHEN and CDR2 is SYDVKM in the germline V gene. V lost 6 bases to trimming and J lost 9 bases, with 12 bases between them. CDR3 DNA: TGTGCCAGCAGAAACAGGGTTGGTGAGCAGTTCTTC. It yields the protein CASRNRVGEQFF.

The gene calls are TRBV5-1 and TRBJ1-3; D unclear. The germline V gene has CDR1 SGHRS and CDR2 YFSETQ. This CDR3 comprises 16 residues. V lost 4 bases, J lost 0 bases, and 14 bases lay in between. CDR3 sequence: CASSPEGFSSGNTIYF. CDR3 sequence (DNA): TGCGCCAGCAGCCCGGAAGGTTTTAGCTCTGGAAACACCATATATTTT.